Presented here are 26 T cell receptor beta chains from one specimen sequenced in a study of vaccination effects on CD4 cells after COVID-19. Having been cultured for roughly 9 days, the cells underwent CD4+ T cell isolation. TCRdb's copy holds only in-frame clones and misses some; the assay was immunoSEQ multiplex PCR. The sample consists of 70,000 or so clones, roughly 80% of them appearing once. Their recognized antigens are unknown. The sample consisted of CD4+ T cells from PBMCs cultured without peptide, taken before COVID-19 vaccination. Every receptor here comes from a human donor who received a COVID-19 vaccine.

The genes are TRBV6-2 or TRBV6-3 and TRBJ1-2; possibly TRBD1 for D (5 bases). Trimming stripped 2 bases from V and 8 bases from J, with 15 bases between. There are 14 residues in the CDR3. CDR1 and CDR2 (germline): MNHEY, SVGEGT. In nucleotides, the CDR3 is TGTGCCAGCAGTTACCGGGCAGGGCGTGGCGGCTACACCTTC. Amino acid sequence: CASSYRAGRGGYTF.

CDR3 sequence reads: CASSATRDSNSPLHF. The CDR3 DNA is TGTGCCAGCAGCGCCACCCGGGACAGTAATTCACCCCTCCACTTT. The chain has TRBV9 and TRBJ1-6, with 7 nucleotides matching TRBD1. Losses at the gene ends were 3 bases for V and 6 bases for J; bases not matched to a gene: 6. The CDR3 runs 15 residues. CDR1 SGDLS and CDR2 YYNGEE come from the germline V gene.

This clone was seen once. The CDR3 loop is CASSLVGQGAEQYV. The CDR3 DNA sequence: TGTGCCAGCAGCTTGGTGGGACAGGGGGCCGAGCAGTACGTC. The chain has TRBV5-6 and TRBJ2-7, with TRBD1 matching 12 bases. CDR1 and CDR2 (germline): SGHDT, YYEEEE. V lost 0 bases, J lost 6 bases, and 1 base stayed unmatched. CDR3 length equals 14 residues.

The chain employs TRBV19 and TRBJ1-2, with 9 bases that match TRBD1. There are 16 residues in the CDR3. The junction had 7 bases not matched to a gene; V was cut back by 1 base and J by 4 bases. Germline V gives CDR1 LNHDA, CDR2 SQIVND (reference sequence). The CDR3 nucleotides read TGTGCCAGTAGTATAGTCCTCGGACAGGGGAGCTATGGCTACACCTTC. This gives the protein CASSIVLGQGSYGYTF.

The V gene is TRBV6-1, the J gene TRBJ1-1; 7 bases fit TRBD1. Germline CDR1 reads MNHNS; CDR2 reads SASEGT. V lost 6 bases, J lost 2 bases, and 3 bases stayed unmatched. This CDR3 is 13 amino acids long. This chain's CDR3 is CASRDRLNTEAFF. CDR3 bases: TGTGCCAGCAGGGACAGGCTAAACACTGAAGCTTTCTTT.

This chain uses TRBV24-1 with TRBJ1-4; 8 bases agree with TRBD1. The CDR3 covers 14 residues. V lost 4 bases to trimming and J lost 8 bases; unmatched junction nucleotides: 5. Germline V gene sequence: CDR1 KGHDR, CDR2 SFDVKD. The DNA of the CDR3 is TGTGCCACCAGTGAGACAGGGGCGGCGGAAAAACTGTTTTTT. Translating it yields CATSETGAAEKLFF.

This clone was seen just once. The V call is TRBV9, the J call TRBJ1-5; the D gene is possibly TRBD1 (6 bases). Germline values: CDR1 SGDLS, CDR2 YYNGEE. V was cut by 0 bases and J by 2 bases, with 18 bases left in between. The CDR3 is 18 amino acids. This CDR3 is CASSVGNRVLPGNQPQHF. For the CDR3, the DNA is TGTGCCAGCAGCGTAGGAAACAGGGTCCTGCCTGGCAATCAGCCCCAGCATTTT.

The CDR3 reads CASSLDLWANYGYTF. In DNA, the CDR3 is TGTGCCAGCAGCTTAGATCTATGGGCTAACTATGGCTACACCTTC. J is TRBJ1-2 and V is TRBV11-2; D gene unclear. The ends were cut back, 0 bases at V and 0 bases at J, with 8 bases in the middle. This CDR3 has 15 amino acids. Germline loops: CDR1 SGHAT, CDR2 FQNNGV.

The chain employs TRBV30 and TRBJ1-5; 7 nucleotides agree with TRBD1. The CDR3 spans 14 residues. After removal of 0 bases from V and 6 bases from J, the junction contained 5 bases not matched to a gene. CDR1 and CDR2 from the germline V gene are GTSNPN and SVGIG (reference sequence). The DNA of the CDR3 is TGTGCCTGGAGTGTGACAGGGTGGAGTCAGCCCCAGCATTTT. Its translation is CAWSVTGWSQPQHF.

This chain connects TRBV12-3 or TRBV12-4 to TRBJ2-3, with no clear D. The CDR3 covers 13 residues. V lost 3 bases to trimming and J lost 4 bases, with 8 bases between them. The CDR3 here is CASSFQKADTQYF. The DNA of the CDR3 is TGTGCCAGCAGTTTTCAAAAGGCAGATACGCAGTATTTT.

The chain employs TRBV18 and TRBJ1-4; D not certain. Trimming took off 3 bases at V and 0 bases at J, with 8 bases between the two ends. This CDR3 is 15 amino acids long. Germline V gene sequence: CDR1 KGHSH, CDR2 LQKENI. CDR3 nucleotides: TGTGCCAGCTCACCGAGTGGTGCAACTAATGAAAAACTGTTTTTT. It encodes CASSPSGATNEKLFF.

This chain connects TRBV7-8 to TRBJ1-4, with a possible D match to TRBD1 (5 bases). This CDR3 spans 15 amino acids. CDR1 is SGHVS and CDR2 is FQNEAQ in the germline V gene. Trimming stripped 3 bases from V and 5 bases from J, with 13 bases between. The CDR3 region is CASSLDQGRNEKLFF. CDR3 DNA sequence: TGTGCCAGCAGCTTGGACCAGGGCCGAAATGAAAAACTGTTTTTT. The full variable domain, its missing parts supplied by reference TRBV7-8 and TRBJ1-4, is GAGVSQSPRYKVAKRGQDVALRCDPISGHVSLFWYQQALGQGPEFLTYFQNEAQLDKSGLPSDRFFAERPEGSVSTLKIQRTQQEDSAVYLCASSLDQGRNEKLFFGSGTQLSVL.

V gene TRBV5-1 combines with J gene TRBJ2-2, with D uncertain. CDR1 is SGHRS and CDR2 is YFSETQ in the germline V gene. The CDR3 loop spans 16 amino acids. Trimming took off 1 base at V and 1 base at J, with 11 bases between the two ends. Here the CDR3 reads CASSLNIRQNTGELFF. CDR3 DNA: TGCGCCAGCAGCTTGAATATCCGGCAGAACACCGGGGAGCTGTTTTTT.

The chain uses TRBV7-8 and TRBJ1-1; unclear D gene. The CDR3 loop spans 14 amino acids. V was clipped by 1 base and J by 0 bases, with 6 bases between them. The germline V gene encodes CDR1 SGHVS and CDR2 FQNEAQ. The chain's CDR3 is CASSLGRMNTEAFF. The CDR3 DNA follows: TGTGCCAGCAGCTTAGGACGGATGAACACTGAAGCTTTCTTT.

The V gene is TRBV19, the J gene TRBJ1-2; 7 nucleotides agree with TRBD1. The CDR3 extends over 13 amino acids. Germline loops: CDR1 LNHDA, CDR2 SQIVND (reference sequence). V was clipped by 4 bases and J by 4 bases; unmatched bases: 3. Written as DNA, the CDR3 is TGTGCCAGTAGTAGAGGACAGGTCTATGGCTACACCTTC. Protein sequence: CASSRGQVYGYTF.

The rearrangement uses TRBV24-1 and TRBJ1-4; 11 bases match TRBD1. CDR3 length: 15 residues. V trimming: 6 bases; J trimming: 6 bases; junction bases outside the gene matches: 5. Germline CDR1 is KGHDR and CDR2 is SFDVKD. DNA of the CDR3: TGTGCCACCAGTAACGCGGGACAGGGGGATGAAAAACTGTTTTTT. Translated: CATSNAGQGDEKLFF.

The gene calls are TRBV6-5 and TRBJ1-2; 8 bases align to TRBD1. The CDR3 totals 14 residues. J lost 7 bases, V lost 6 bases, and 10 bases had no gene match. The V gene's germline CDR1 is MNHEY and CDR2 SVGAGI. The DNA for the CDR3 is TGTGCCAGCAGACCCCCTGGGACAGGAATTGGCTACACCTTC. Residues: CASRPPGTGIGYTF.

CDR3 nucleotides: TGCGCCAGCAGCCAAGCGGGACGGAAAGGTTTTTCACCCCTCCACTTT. Its protein is CASSQAGRKGFSPLHF. This chain joins TRBV4-1 and TRBJ1-6, with D possibly being TRBD1 (5 bases). The CDR3 is 16 amino acids. Germline CDR1 is MGHRA and CDR2 is YSYEKL. The germline V and J ends were trimmed by 1 base and 9 bases, with 16 bases remaining between them.

V usage is TRBV5-1 and J usage is TRBJ1-1; possible D gene TRBD1, 6 bases. V lost 4 bases and J lost 9, with 19 bases in between. Germline lookup yields CDR1 SGHRS and CDR2 YFSETQ. This CDR3 has 14 residues. The CDR3, as DNA: TGCGCCAGCAGCGTTACCAGGGGCGAGCTGAAAGCTTTCTTT. It is translated as CASSVTRGELKAFF. Full variable domain (rest looked up from reference TRBV5-1 and TRBJ1-1): KAGVTQTPRYLIKTRGQQVTLSCSPISGHRSVSWYQQTPGQGLQFLFEYFSETQRNKGNFPGRFSGRQFSNSRSEMNVSTLELGDSALYLCASSVTRGELKAFFGQGTRLTVV.

The chain recombines TRBV4-1 with TRBJ1-5; D is uncertain. This CDR3 has 19 amino acids. Trimming removed 4 bases from V and 5 bases from J, with 27 bases in between. CDR1 MGHRA and CDR2 YSYEKL come from the germline V gene. This CDR3 is CASSRDQTTSWARDQPQHF. The CDR3 DNA reads TGCGCCAGCAGCCGGGATCAAACAACCTCCTGGGCGCGGGATCAGCCCCAGCATTTT.

The chain is built from TRBV6-5 and TRBJ1-5; TRBD1 is a possible D gene (5 bases). Germline assignment: CDR1 MNHEY and CDR2 SVGAGI. This CDR3 has 15 amino acids. Trimming took 2 bases from V and 2 from J, leaving 10 bases between them. The CDR3 sequence: CASSYTGDGNQPQHF. DNA of the CDR3: TGTGCCAGCAGTTACACGGGGGACGGCAATCAGCCCCAGCATTTT.

This clone has only one observation. The genes are TRBV3-1 (or the pseudogene TRBV3-2) and TRBJ2-2, with 8 bases identical to TRBD1. Losses at the gene ends were 4 bases for V and 5 bases for J; bases not matched to a gene: 0. CDR3 length equals 13 residues. Germline V gene data show CDR1 as LGHDT and CDR2 as YNNKEL (reference sequence). CDR3 coding DNA: TGTGCCAGCAGCCGGACAGGGACCGGGGAGCTGTTTTTT. This translates into CASSRTGTGELFF.

This chain links TRBV4-1 with TRBJ1-4, with 7 bases fitting TRBD1. V shed 4 bases, J shed 10 bases, and the junction held 9 bases outside the gene matches. Per the germline V gene, CDR1 is MGHRA and CDR2 is YSYEKL. This CDR3 is built from 14 residues. CDR3 loop: CASSRVAGGLKLFF. The CDR3 DNA follows: TGCGCCAGCAGCCGAGTGGCAGGGGGTTTAAAACTGTTTTTT.

The chain joins TRBV29-1 to TRBJ1-3; D gene ambiguous. The germline V gene has CDR1 SQVTM and CDR2 ANQGSEA. The CDR3 consists of 13 residues. Trimming removed 7 bases from V and 0 bases from J, with 10 bases in between. In nucleotides, the CDR3 is TGCAGCGCGCGGGAGAGCTCTGGAAACACCATATATTTT. Translation: CSARESSGNTIYF.

The V gene is TRBV20-1, the J gene TRBJ2-4; TRBD2 is a possible D gene (5 bases). The CDR3 totals 11 residues. Germline V gene data show CDR1 as DFQATT and CDR2 as SNEGSKA (reference sequence). Trimming removed 3 bases at V and 5 bases at J, with 5 bases between. The CDR3 here is CSASGENIQYF. The CDR3 DNA follows: TGCAGTGCTAGCGGGGAAAACATTCAGTACTTC.

The rearrangement joins TRBV14 to TRBJ2-3; TRBD2 aligns across 7 bases. CDR1 and CDR2 (germline): SGHDN, FVKESK. V was pared by 4 bases and J by 2 bases, with 6 bases of the junction left unmatched. The CDR3 loop spans 15 amino acids. CDR3 DNA sequence: TGTGCCAGCAGCCGGGGACTACCTTTCACAGATACGCAGTATTTT. Translated, it gives CASSRGLPFTDTQYF.